Listed here are 5 T cell receptor beta chains from one sample, sequenced in a study of PD-1 blockade in classical Hodgkin lymphoma (dated by TCRdb to about 2020). Libraries were constructed by the immunoSEQ multiplex PCR assay. TCRdb stores this immuneACCESS table with in-frame sequences only. Part of the clones is absent; in the studies checked, under half of the shortfall reflects unresolved V genes, and no reason is known for the rest. The sample table shows approximately 4,500 clones, and 70% to 75% are seen once. The top ten constitute around 54% of the sample. The sample's time point label is to be understood as: cycle 1 day 1 (C1D1), immediately before nivolumab initiation. Every trial patient had relapsed following autologous stem cell transplantation, and prior brentuximab vedotin exposure was what differed among cohorts A, B and C. This sample comprised peripheral blood mononuclear cells (PBMCs), obtained at baseline. Receptors originate from a human donor with classical Hodgkin lymphoma.

The gene calls are TRBV19 and TRBJ2-3, with D tentatively TRBD2 (6 bases). The ends were cut back, 6 bases at V and 4 bases at J, with 17 bases in the middle. The germline V gene has CDR1 LNHDA and CDR2 SQIVND (reference sequence). The CDR3 consists of 15 residues. The CDR3 loop is CASSLTGSVPDTQYF. CDR3 DNA sequence: TGTGCCAGTAGCCTTACCGGGAGCGTCCCAGATACGCAGTATTTT.

The CDR3 DNA follows: TGTGCCAGCAGTCTAATGGAGGGAGTCGAGCAGTACTTC. Translating gives CASSLMEGVEQYF. The V gene is TRBV9, the J gene TRBJ2-7; the D gene is possibly TRBD2 (6 bases). This CDR3 is built from 13 residues. The germline V gene has CDR1 SGDLS and CDR2 YYNGEE. V dropped 5 bases and J dropped 6 bases, with 15 bases sitting between them.

The V gene is TRBV6-5, the J gene TRBJ2-7; weak D call: TRBD1 (5 bases). Germline V gene sequence: CDR1 MNHEY, CDR2 SVGAGI. V was shortened by 6 bases and J by 3 bases, with 15 bases between the two germline ends. The CDR3 is 14 residues long. The CDR3, as DNA: TGTGCCAGCAGCGTAGGGGCCGGAGACTACGAGCAGTACTTC. Translated: CASSVGAGDYEQYF.

There are a few counts of this clone. The rearrangement uses TRBV7-8 and TRBJ2-7; D possibly corresponds to TRBD1 (5 bases). Trimming cost V 1 base and J 5 bases, with 9 bases left between them. Germline-derived CDR1 and CDR2 are SGHVS and FQNEAQ. This CDR3 region has 13 residues. CDR3 DNA: TGTGCCAGCAGCTTAGGGTGGGGCCACGAGCAGTACTTC. It translates to CASSLGWGHEQYF.

V usage is TRBV28 and J usage is TRBJ2-7, with D possibly matching TRBD1 (5 bases). The V end was cut by 6 bases, the J end by 2 bases, with 11 bases between. From germline, CDR1 is MDHEN and CDR2 SYDVKM. This CDR3 spans 13 amino acids. The CDR3 DNA is TGTGCCAGCAGCCTAGTGGGGCCCTACGAGCAGTACTTC. It codes for CASSLVGPYEQYF.